The source of this TCR beta chain is a study of blood T cell repertoires in COVID-19. Turning to the study itself: Nucleic acid was either cDNA or gDNA, and it came from T cells, B-cell-depleted T cells, or PBMCs.

Produced via immunoSEQ multiplex PCR; TCRdb's table is partial and in-frame only. The table shows some 120,000 clones, with about four fifths occurring only once. The V gene's germline CDR1 is MGHDK and CDR2 SYGVNS. The CDR3 has 13 amino acids. Trimming took 5 bases from V and 6 from J, leaving 13 bases between them. Seattle enrolled patients during active infection and tracked them longitudinally. The chain couples TRBV25-1 to TRBJ1-1, with D maybe TRBD1 (6 bases). The sample taken for sequencing was peripheral blood. The clonotype originates from a man aged 25-45 years with COVID-19, enrolled during active disease. The CDR3 spells CASSISTGSEAFF. In DNA form, the CDR3 reads TGTGCCAGCAGTATATCGACAGGATCTGAAGCTTTCTTT.